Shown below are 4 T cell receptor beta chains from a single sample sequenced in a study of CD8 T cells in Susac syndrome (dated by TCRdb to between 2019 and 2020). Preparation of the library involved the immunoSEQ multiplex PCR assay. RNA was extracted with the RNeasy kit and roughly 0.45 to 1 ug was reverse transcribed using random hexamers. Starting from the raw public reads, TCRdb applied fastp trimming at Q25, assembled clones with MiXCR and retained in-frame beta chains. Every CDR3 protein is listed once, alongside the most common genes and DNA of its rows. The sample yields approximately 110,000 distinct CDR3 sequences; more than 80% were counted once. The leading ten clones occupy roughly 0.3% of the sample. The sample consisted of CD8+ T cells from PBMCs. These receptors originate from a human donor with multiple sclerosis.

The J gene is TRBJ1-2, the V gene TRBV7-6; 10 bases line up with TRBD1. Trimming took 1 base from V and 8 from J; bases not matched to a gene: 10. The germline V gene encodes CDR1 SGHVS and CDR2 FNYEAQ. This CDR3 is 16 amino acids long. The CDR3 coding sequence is TGTGCCAGCAGCTTAGGAGGGGGGACAGGGGAACAGGGCTACACCTTC. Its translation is CASSLGGGTGEQGYTF.

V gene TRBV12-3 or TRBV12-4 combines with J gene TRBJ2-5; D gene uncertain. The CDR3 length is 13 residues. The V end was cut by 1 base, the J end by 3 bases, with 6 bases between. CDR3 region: CASSLGEKETQYF. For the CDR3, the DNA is TGTGCCAGCAGTTTAGGGGAAAAAGAGACCCAGTACTTC.

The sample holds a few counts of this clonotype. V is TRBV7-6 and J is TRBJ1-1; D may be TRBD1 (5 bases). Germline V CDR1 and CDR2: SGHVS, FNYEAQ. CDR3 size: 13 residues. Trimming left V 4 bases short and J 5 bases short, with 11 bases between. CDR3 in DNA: TGTGCCAGCAGCTCAGGGACTGTGACTGAAGCTTTCTTT. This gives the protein CASSSGTVTEAFF.

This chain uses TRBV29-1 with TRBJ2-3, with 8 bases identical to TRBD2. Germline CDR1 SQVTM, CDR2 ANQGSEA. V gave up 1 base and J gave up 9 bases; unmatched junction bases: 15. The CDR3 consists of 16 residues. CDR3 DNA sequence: TGCAGCGTTGAAGGGGCTAGCGGGCCTCCTACCGGAACGCAGTATTTT. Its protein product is CSVEGASGPPTGTQYF.